The source of this T cell receptor (beta chain) is a study of control samples from healthy donors and cancer patients. Data came from immunoSEQ multiplex PCR; TCRdb stores just in-frame clones and leaves some out. The sample carries approximately 160,000 clones, more than 90% recorded once. The germline V gene encodes CDR1 SGHDT and CDR2 YYEEEE. CDR3 length: 15 residues. The junction had 8 bases not matched to a gene; V was cut back by 2 bases and J by 4 bases. The material sequenced was blood. V gene TRBV5-6 combines with J gene TRBJ2-7, with 8 bases that match TRBD1. The clonotype comes from a woman aged 40 to 49 in good health. The CDR3 is CASSFDRGVGYEQYF. The CDR3 bases are TGTGCCAGCAGCTTCGACAGGGGAGTTGGGTACGAGCAGTACTTC.